Described below is a single T cell receptor (beta chain) sequence and its context. Antigen: not known. The sample originates from a study of T-cell memory formation after mild COVID-19. Study as a whole: Largely donor-specific TCR clusters were found.

The germline V and J ends were trimmed by 4 bases and 3 bases, with 3 bases remaining between them. The CDR3 has 12 amino acids. Germline assignment: CDR1 SGHTA and CDR2 FQGNSA. General study findings and limits: Cross-reactive memory apparently joined, as some responding clones appeared in pre-infection memory. While clones contracting from day 15 to 85 were balanced between CD4 and CD8, later expanders leaned CD4+. SARS-CoV-2 specificity of second-wave clones peaking day 37 was unconfirmed.

From the 5' RACE reads, TCRdb called clonotypes with MiXCR, one entry per CDR3 protein. The sample lists 250,000 to 400,000 distinct CDR3 sequences, roughly 13% occurring once. The chain employs TRBV7-2 and TRBJ2-2; D not certain. The origin of this receptor is a man younger than 30 who had mild COVID-19 (a few samples of this study predate the infection). Cell type and time point are not known. Sequenced material: PBMCs or a T cell subset sorted from them (not recorded which). Here the CDR3 reads CASSWDTGELFF. The CDR3 nucleotides are TGTGCCAGCAGCTGGGACACCGGGGAGCTGTTTTTT.